This entry describes one TCR beta chain. Its matching antigen is unknown. This sample is part of a study of long-term antiretroviral therapy in people with HIV. Without exception, participants with HIV were treated in the United States. Version v3.0 of the immunoSEQ assay ran at survey level. Sequencing was performed with immunoSEQ multiplex PCR; in TCRdb, only in-frame clones are kept and a portion is missing. The data hold 10,000 to 15,000 clones, with around 73% observed a single time. From germline, CDR1 is SEHNR and CDR2 FQNEAQ (reference sequence). The CDR3 has 12 amino acids. V shed 5 bases and J shed 8 bases, with 12 bases lying between them. Study-wide results and caveats: On ART adherence, viral resistance or therapy changes, no data were available. Before ART, certain clones expanded, and these dominated the repertoire at all time points.

This sequence originates from a woman aged 18 to 35 with HIV. The source material was unsorted PBMCs, sampled 1.3 years after starting antiretroviral therapy. The V and J genes are TRBV7-9 and TRBJ1-2; TRBD1 is a possible D gene (5 bases). CDR3 in DNA: TGTGCCAGCAGCCTTTCCGGGGGGGGCTACACCTTC. Its translation is CASSLSGGGYTF. Looking up the rest from reference TRBV7-9 and TRBJ1-2 gives the full variable domain: DTGVSQNPRHKITKRGQNVTFRCDPISEHNRLYWYRQTLGQGPEFLTYFQNEAQLEKSRLLSDRFSAERPKGSFSTLEIQRTEQGDSAMYLCASSLSGGGYTFGSGTRLTVV.